The clone carrying this TCR beta chain was found many times. The entry originates in a study of T cells in Graves' hyperthyroidism and ophthalmopathy. What was amplified from RNA transcripts were TCR beta CDR3 regions. Primed by the HTBI set, a first-round RT-PCR was run on the TCR CDR3. In TCRdb, the multiplex PCR reads were re-called with MiXCR into one record per CDR3 protein. The repertoire holds roughly 530,000 distinct CDR3 sequences, with about 15% as singletons. V gave up 1 base and J gave up 3 bases; unmatched junction bases: 6. Germline loops: CDR1 DFQATT, CDR2 SNEGSKA (reference sequence). The CDR3 covers 15 residues.

The receptor was derived from a woman between 18 and 29 years old with Graves' ophthalmopathy. The specimen was blood. The V and J genes are TRBV20-1 and TRBJ2-1; 7 bases are a match to TRBD2. The CDR3 sequence: CSARVSGVNYNEQFF. CDR3 DNA: TGCAGTGCTAGAGTCAGCGGGGTAAACTACAATGAGCAGTTCTTC.